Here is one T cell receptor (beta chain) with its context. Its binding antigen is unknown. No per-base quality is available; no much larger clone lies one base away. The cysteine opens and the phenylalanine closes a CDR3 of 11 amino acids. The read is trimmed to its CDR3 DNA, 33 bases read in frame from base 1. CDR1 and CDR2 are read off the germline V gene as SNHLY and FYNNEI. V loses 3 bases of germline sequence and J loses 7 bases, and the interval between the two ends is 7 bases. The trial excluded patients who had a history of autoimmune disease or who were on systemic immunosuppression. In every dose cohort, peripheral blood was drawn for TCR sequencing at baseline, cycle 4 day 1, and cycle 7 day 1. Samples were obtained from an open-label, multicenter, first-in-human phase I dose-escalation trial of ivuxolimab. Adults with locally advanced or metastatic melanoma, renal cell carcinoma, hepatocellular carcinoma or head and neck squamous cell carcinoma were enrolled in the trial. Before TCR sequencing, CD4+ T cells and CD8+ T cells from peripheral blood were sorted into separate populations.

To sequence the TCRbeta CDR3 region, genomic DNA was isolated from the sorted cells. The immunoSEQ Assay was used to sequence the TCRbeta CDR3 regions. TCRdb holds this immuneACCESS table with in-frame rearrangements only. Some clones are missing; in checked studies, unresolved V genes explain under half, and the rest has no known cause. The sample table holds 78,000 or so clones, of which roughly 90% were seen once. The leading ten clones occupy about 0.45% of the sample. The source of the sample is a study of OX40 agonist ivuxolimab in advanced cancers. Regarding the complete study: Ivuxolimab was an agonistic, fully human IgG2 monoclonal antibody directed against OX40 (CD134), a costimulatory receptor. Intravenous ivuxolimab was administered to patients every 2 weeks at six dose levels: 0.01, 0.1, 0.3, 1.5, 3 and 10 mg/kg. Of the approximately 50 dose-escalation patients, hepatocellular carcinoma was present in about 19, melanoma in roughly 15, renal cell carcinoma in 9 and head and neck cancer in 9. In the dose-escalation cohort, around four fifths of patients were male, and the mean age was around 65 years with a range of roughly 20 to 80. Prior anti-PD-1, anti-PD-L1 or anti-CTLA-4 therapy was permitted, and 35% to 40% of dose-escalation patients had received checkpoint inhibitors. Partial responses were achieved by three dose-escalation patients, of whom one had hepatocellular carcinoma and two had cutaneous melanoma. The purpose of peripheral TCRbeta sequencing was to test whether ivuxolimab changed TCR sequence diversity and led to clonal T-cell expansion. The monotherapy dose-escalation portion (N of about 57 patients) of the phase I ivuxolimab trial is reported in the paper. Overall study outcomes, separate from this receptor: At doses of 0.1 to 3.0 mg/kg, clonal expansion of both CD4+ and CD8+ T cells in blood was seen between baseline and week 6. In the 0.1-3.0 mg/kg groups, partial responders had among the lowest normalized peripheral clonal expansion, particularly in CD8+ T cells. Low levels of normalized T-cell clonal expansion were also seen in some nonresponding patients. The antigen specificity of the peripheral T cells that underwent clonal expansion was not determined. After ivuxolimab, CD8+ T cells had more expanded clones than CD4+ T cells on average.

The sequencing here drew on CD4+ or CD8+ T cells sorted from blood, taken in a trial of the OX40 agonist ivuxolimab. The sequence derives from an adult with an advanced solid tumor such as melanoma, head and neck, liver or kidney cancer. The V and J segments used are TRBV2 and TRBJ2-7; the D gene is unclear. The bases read TGTGCCAGCAGTGAGGAACTAGAGCAGTACTTC. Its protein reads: CASSEELEQYF.